What follows are 32 T cell receptor beta chains derived from one specimen sequenced in a study of Ad26.COV2.S vaccination and SARS-CoV-2 variants. Measured with immunoSEQ multiplex PCR; TCRdb has only the in-frame clones, and not every one. The sample carries about 87,000 clones, about four fifths recorded once. The sample in question was peripheral blood, obtained after recovery from COVID-19. These receptors came from a human donor who had recovered from COVID-19.

The rearrangement links TRBV5-1 to TRBJ2-7; tentative D call: TRBD2 (5 bases). CDR3 size: 14 residues. Per germline, CDR1 SGHRS and CDR2 YFSETQ. The V gene lost 3 bases and the J gene lost 3 bases, with 13 bases spanning the gap. The DNA for the CDR3 is TGCGCCAGCAGCTCCGAGGGAGAAATCTACGAGCAGTACTTC. Translating it yields CASSSEGEIYEQYF. Drawing the rest from reference TRBV5-1 and TRBJ2-7, the complete variable domain is KAGVTQTPRYLIKTRGQQVTLSCSPISGHRSVSWYQQTPGQGLQFLFEYFSETQRNKGNFPGRFSGRQFSNSRSEMNVSTLELGDSALYLCASSSEGEIYEQYFGPGTRLTVT.

The chain combines TRBV6-4 with TRBJ2-1; D is tentatively TRBD1 or TRBD2 (5 bases each). This CDR3 contains 15 residues. Germline V gene lookup returns CDR1 MRHNA and CDR2 SNTAGT. V lost 5 bases, J lost 9 bases, and 20 bases lay in between. The DNA for the CDR3 is TGTGCCAGCAGTCCGGGGCACTCGGGGCTAGGTGAGCAGTTCTTC. Protein: CASSPGHSGLGEQFF.

The J gene is TRBJ1-4, the V gene TRBV13; the D is unclear. The germline V gene has CDR1 PRHDT and CDR2 FYEKMQ (reference sequence). The CDR3 is 14 residues long. Trimming took off 4 bases at V and 4 bases at J, with 10 bases between the two ends. The CDR3 nucleotides read TGTGCCAGCAGCTGGGGTCGGGGTAATGAAAAACTGTTTTTT. It specifies CASSWGRGNEKLFF. The variable domain in full, with the rest retrieved from reference TRBV13 and TRBJ1-4, is AAGVIQSPRHLIKEKRETATLKCYPIPRHDTVYWYQQGPGQDPQFLISFYEKMQSDKGSIPDRFSAQQFSDYHSELNMSSLELGDSALYFCASSWGRGNEKLFFGSGTQLSVL.

This chain links TRBV7-9 with TRBJ2-7; the match to TRBD2 covers 10 bases. The CDR3 length is 15 residues. J was trimmed by 5 bases and V by 1 base; bases with no gene match: 5. Germline CDR1 and CDR2: SEHNR and FQNEAQ (reference sequence). The chain's CDR3 is CASSLGLAGEHEQYF. In DNA form, the CDR3 reads TGTGCCAGCAGCTTAGGCCTAGCGGGAGAACACGAGCAGTACTTC.

The chain recombines TRBV4-3 with TRBJ1-4; D not certain. Trimming removed 1 base from V and 4 bases from J, with 13 bases in between. CDR1 and CDR2 (germline): LGHNA, YSLEER. This CDR3 comprises 16 residues. The CDR3, as DNA: TGCGCCAGCAGCCAAGGTCCCAGTTTTTTTAATGAAAAACTGTTTTTT. Its translation is CASSQGPSFFNEKLFF.

A few counts support this clone. The chain is built from TRBV5-1 and TRBJ2-3; D may be TRBD1 or TRBD2 (5 bases each). The CDR3 has 15 amino acids. Germline CDR1 reads SGHRS; CDR2 reads YFSETQ. Trimming shortened V by 3 bases and J by 0 bases, and 11 bases separated the two germline ends. The CDR3 is CASSSLGESTDTQYF. The CDR3 coding sequence is TGCGCCAGCAGCTCCTTAGGGGAGAGCACAGATACGCAGTATTTT. The full variable domain, rest sourced from reference TRBV5-1 and TRBJ2-3, is KAGVTQTPRYLIKTRGQQVTLSCSPISGHRSVSWYQQTPGQGLQFLFEYFSETQRNKGNFPGRFSGRQFSNSRSEMNVSTLELGDSALYLCASSSLGESTDTQYFGPGTRLTVL.

The table lists this clone with a count of one. V and J are TRBV6-1 and TRBJ1-5; tentative D call: TRBD1 (6 bases). This CDR3 contains 14 residues. Germline CDR1 is MNHNS and CDR2 is SASEGT. Trimming removed 2 bases from V and 6 bases from J, with 11 bases in between. The CDR3 nucleotides read TGTGCCAGCAGTGAACAGGGGTCTGGTCAGCCCCAGCATTTT. Protein sequence: CASSEQGSGQPQHF.

This rearrangement joins TRBV5-1 to TRBJ2-3; D gene unclear. The ends were cut back, 4 bases at V and 1 base at J, with 10 bases in the middle. This CDR3 has 14 amino acids. CDR1 SGHRS and CDR2 YFSETQ come from the germline V gene. CDR3: CASSDWTGTDTQYF. The CDR3, as DNA: TGCGCCAGCAGCGATTGGACCGGCACAGATACGCAGTATTTT.

The V gene is TRBV25-1, the J gene TRBJ2-3; tentative D call: TRBD2 (5 bases). There are 13 residues in the CDR3. V was shortened by 2 bases and J by 4 bases, with 7 bases between the two germline ends. The germline V gene has CDR1 MGHDK and CDR2 SYGVNS. CDR3 in amino acids: CASSEISADTQYF. CDR3 DNA: TGTGCCAGCAGTGAAATTAGCGCAGATACGCAGTATTTT.

The chain recombines TRBV18 with TRBJ1-2, with TRBD1 as a possible D gene (5 bases). The CDR3 has 13 residues. From germline, CDR1 is KGHSH and CDR2 LQKENI. Trimming left V 8 bases short and J 8 bases short, with 18 bases between. CDR3: CASRIKPQGGYTF. The CDR3, as DNA: TGTGCCAGCCGGATAAAGCCTCAGGGCGGCTACACCTTC.

The CDR3 sequence: CASSKASSGRPVYEQYF. DNA for the CDR3: TGTGCCAGCAGCAAAGCTTCTAGCGGGAGACCCGTCTACGAGCAGTACTTC. The gene calls are TRBV21-1 and TRBJ2-7; the table gives TRBD2 as D, unverified against the DNA. TRBV21-1 is labeled a pseudogene. The CDR3 covers 17 residues.

The chain combines TRBV4-3 with TRBJ2-5, with D unresolved. CDR1 is LGHNA and CDR2 is YSLEER in the germline V gene. Trimming pared 1 base from V and 0 bases from J, leaving 15 bases between. The CDR3 is 17 amino acids. The CDR3, as DNA: TGCGCCAGCAGCCAAGGGGATAACCTGATGTACCAAGAGACCCAGTACTTC. Protein: CASSQGDNLMYQETQYF.

The chain links TRBV28 to TRBJ2-1; weak D call: TRBD2 (5 bases). The V gene's germline CDR1 is MDHEN and CDR2 SYDVKM. This CDR3 has 13 residues. Trimming shortened V by 5 bases and J by 5 bases, and 10 bases separated the two germline ends. DNA for the CDR3: TGTGCCAGCAGTCCCAGGCGGGACAATGAGCAGTTCTTC. Translating it yields CASSPRRDNEQFF.

V and J are TRBV24-1 and TRBJ2-2, with 9 bases aligning to TRBD2. Germline CDR1 reads KGHDR; CDR2 reads SFDVKD. The CDR3 totals 16 residues. The V gene end was trimmed by 5 bases and the J gene end by 4 bases; junction bases not matched to a gene: 7. CDR3 sequence reads: CATSAGLARPTGELFF. CDR3 sequence (DNA): TGTGCCACCAGTGCCGGACTAGCGAGGCCCACCGGGGAGCTGTTTTTT.

V gene TRBV4-3 combines with J gene TRBJ2-2; TRBD1 agrees at 8 bases. After removal of 4 bases from V and 4 bases from J, the junction contained 8 bases not matched to a gene. The CDR3 loop spans 16 amino acids. Germline V gives CDR1 LGHNA, CDR2 YSLEER. The chain's CDR3 is CASSPLTGDITGELFF. The CDR3 DNA follows: TGCGCCAGCAGCCCCCTGACAGGGGATATCACCGGGGAGCTGTTTTTT.

J is TRBJ2-5 and V is TRBV27, with D perhaps matching TRBD1 or TRBD2 (5 bases each). The CDR3 is 16 amino acids. Germline V gives CDR1 MNHEY, CDR2 SMNVEV (reference sequence). The ends were cut back, 6 bases at V and 3 bases at J, with 20 bases in the middle. In DNA, the CDR3 is TGTGCCAGCAGCCGAGGGGCGGTTAGGCAGAAAGAGACCCAGTACTTC. Encoded protein: CASSRGAVRQKETQYF.

This rearrangement joins TRBV24-1 to TRBJ1-4; TRBD1 aligns across 8 bases. Germline loops: CDR1 KGHDR, CDR2 SFDVKD. The CDR3 has 15 residues. J gave up 6 bases and V 4 bases, and 6 bases lay outside the gene matches. The CDR3 nucleotides read TGTGCCACCAGTGACACGACAGGGGTTTATGAAAAACTGTTTTTT. Amino acid sequence: CATSDTTGVYEKLFF.

The rearrangement links TRBV19 to TRBJ1-1; D uncertain. CDR3 length equals 11 residues. Germline V gene sequence: CDR1 LNHDA, CDR2 SQIVND (reference sequence). The V gene lost 4 bases and the J gene lost 4 bases, with 4 bases spanning the gap. The CDR3 loop is CASSRGTEAFF. The CDR3 coding sequence is TGTGCCAGTAGTAGGGGCACTGAAGCTTTCTTT.

The chain has TRBV28 and TRBJ1-5; weak D call: TRBD1 (5 bases). The V and J ends lost 5 bases and 0 bases respectively, with 17 bases between them. Germline CDR1 and CDR2: MDHEN and SYDVKM. This CDR3 is built from 17 residues. CDR3 residues: CASSLTPGPLSNQPQHF. CDR3 DNA sequence: TGTGCCAGCAGTCTTACTCCAGGGCCCCTTAGCAATCAGCCCCAGCATTTT. Full variable domain (rest looked up from reference TRBV28 and TRBJ1-5): DVKVTQSSRYLVKRTGEKVFLECVQDMDHENMFWYRQDPGLGLRLIYFSYDVKMKEKGDIPEGYSVSREKKERFSLILESASTNQTSMYLCASSLTPGPLSNQPQHFGDGTRLSIL.

The gene calls are TRBV5-4 and TRBJ2-1; maybe TRBD2 (5 bases). The CDR3 covers 14 residues. Deletions cut 4 bases from V and 9 bases from J, with 17 bases between. Germline CDR1 and CDR2: SGHNT and YYREEE (reference sequence). CDR3 nucleotide sequence: TGTGCCAGCAGCCCCATACTAGATCTCGCTGAGCAGTTCTTC. This codes for CASSPILDLAEQFF.

The genes are TRBV4-3 and TRBJ2-7, with D possibly being TRBD2 (5 bases). Germline CDR1 LGHNA, CDR2 YSLEER. This CDR3 is 15 amino acids long. Trimming removed 1 base at V and 6 bases at J, with 16 bases between. CDR3 bases: TGCGCCAGCAGCCAAGGGAGGTCAGGAATACTCGAGCAGTACTTC. This gives the protein CASSQGRSGILEQYF.

V is TRBV6-5 and J is TRBJ2-2; maybe TRBD1 (5 bases). V gave up 7 bases and J gave up 6 bases, with 12 bases separating them. Germline CDR1 MNHEY, CDR2 SVGAGI. This CDR3 region has 13 residues. CDR3 sequence (DNA): TGTGCCAGCATCCTATGGGGCGCCGGGGAGCTGTTTTTT. Its translation is CASILWGAGELFF.

Worth noting for this clone: The identical CDR3 is also encoded by other nucleotide sequences in the sample. V and J are TRBV4-1 and TRBJ1-1; the D gene is possibly TRBD1 (6 bases). Germline V gene lookup returns CDR1 MGHRA and CDR2 YSYEKL. V was cut by 4 bases and J by 2 bases, with 8 bases left in between. The CDR3 spans 13 residues. CDR3 DNA: TGCGCCAGCAGCCCGGGGGGCAACACTGAAGCTTTCTTT. Residues: CASSPGGNTEAFF.

This chain links TRBV2 with TRBJ2-7; D is ambiguous. V lost 8 bases and J 0 bases, leaving 11 bases between the germline ends. Germline CDR1 is SNHLY and CDR2 is FYNNEI. The CDR3 extends over 13 amino acids. The CDR3 sequence: CASHGPSSYEQYF. In DNA form, the CDR3 reads TGTGCCAGCCATGGACCTAGCTCCTACGAGCAGTACTTC.

The genes are TRBV19 and TRBJ1-4, with unresolved D. CDR1 and CDR2 from the germline V gene are LNHDA and SQIVND (reference sequence). The CDR3 loop spans 15 amino acids. The V end was cut by 6 bases, the J end by 0 bases, with 11 bases between. The DNA of the CDR3 is TGTGCCAGTAGAATAAGTCGTCCAACTAATGAAAAACTGTTTTTT. This sequence encodes CASRISRPTNEKLFF.

The V call is TRBV28, the J call TRBJ2-4, with 7 bases aligning to TRBD1. CDR1 is MDHEN and CDR2 is SYDVKM in the germline V gene. This CDR3 has 13 residues. Losses at the gene ends were 4 bases for V and 8 bases for J; bases not matched to a gene: 5. This CDR3 is CASSSTGDDIQYF. DNA of the CDR3: TGTGCCAGCAGTTCAACAGGGGATGACATTCAGTACTTC.

This clone was seen once. The chain employs TRBV7-2 and TRBJ2-2, with TRBD2 as a possible D gene (6 bases). Germline V gene lookup returns CDR1 SGHTA and CDR2 FQGNSA. The CDR3 spans 16 residues. Trimming removed 3 bases at V and 0 bases at J, with 11 bases between. The CDR3 here is CASSLVSGTNTGELFF. CDR3 nucleotides: TGTGCCAGCAGCTTGGTTAGCGGTACGAACACCGGGGAGCTGTTTTTT.

V and J are TRBV11-2 and TRBJ2-7; D perhaps matches TRBD1 (6 bases). With 1 base removed from V and 2 bases from J, the gap between germline ends came to 9 bases. Germline V lookup: CDR1 SGHAT, CDR2 FQNNGV. The CDR3 loop spans 14 amino acids. The CDR3 region has the DNA TGTGCCAGCAGCTTAGCGACAGGAGCCTACGAGCAGTACTTC. Protein sequence: CASSLATGAYEQYF.

The chain links TRBV9 to TRBJ2-7, with 11 bases identical to TRBD2. Looked up from germline, CDR1 is SGDLS and CDR2 is YYNGEE. V lost 3 bases to trimming and J lost 2 bases; unmatched junction nucleotides: 10. The length of the CDR3 is 17 residues. CDR3 protein: CASSAPRGTSGTYEQYF. In DNA form, the CDR3 reads TGTGCCAGCAGCGCTCCAAGGGGGACTAGCGGAACCTACGAGCAGTACTTC. Supplemented by reference TRBV9 and TRBJ2-7, the full variable domain reads DSGVTQTPKHLITATGQRVTLRCSPRSGDLSVYWYQQSLDQGLQFLIQYYNGEERAKGNILERFSAQQFPDLHSELNLSSLELGDSALYFCASSAPRGTSGTYEQYFGPGTRLTVT.

The rearrangement uses TRBV6-2 or TRBV6-3 and TRBJ2-5, with D possibly TRBD1 on 5 matching bases. Germline loops: CDR1 MNHEY, CDR2 SVGEGT. The CDR3 length is 15 residues. V lost 0 bases and J 8 bases, leaving 16 bases between the germline ends. CDR3 loop: CASSYSFGASYTQYF. CDR3 bases: TGTGCCAGCAGTTACTCGTTTGGGGCGAGCTATACCCAGTACTTC.

The J gene is TRBJ2-2, the V gene TRBV12-3 or TRBV12-4, with D hard to call. CDR3 length equals 12 residues. V was clipped by 2 bases and J by 5 bases, with 3 bases between them. Here the CDR3 reads CASSLTTGELFF. Here the CDR3 DNA reads TGTGCCAGCAGTTTAACTACCGGGGAGCTGTTTTTT.

This sequence joins TRBV27 and TRBJ2-4; maybe TRBD1 (7 bases). Germline V CDR1 and CDR2: MNHEY, SMNVEV (reference sequence). The V and J ends lost 5 bases and 0 bases respectively, with 14 bases between them. The CDR3 is 16 residues long. The CDR3 is CASSLVRGVAKNIQYF. CDR3 sequence (DNA): TGTGCCAGCAGTCTAGTCAGGGGGGTAGCCAAAAACATTCAGTACTTC.